These 11 T cell receptor beta chains were all obtained from the same sample, sequenced in a study of molecular identifiers for immune sequencing clone quantification. TCRdb re-called the PCR reads with MiXCR, one entry per CDR3 protein. The sample shows 85,000 to 100,000 distinct CDR3 sequences, 20% to 30% of them seen only once. The sequenced sample consisted of naive CD8+ T cells from blood, with Jurkat cell RNA spiked in. Subset: FACS-sorted CD8+CD4-CCR7+CD45RA+ naive T cells. Every receptor here comes from a human donor in good health. Some libraries in this study had Jurkat cell RNA spiked in.

Remarks on this clonotype: A clone one base away is much larger, so this may be a read error. The rearrangement joins TRBV3-1 to TRBJ2-3; perhaps TRBD2 as D (5 bases). Germline assignment: CDR1 LGHDT and CDR2 YNNKEL (reference sequence). V was trimmed by 4 bases and J by 2 bases, leaving 13 bases between them. The CDR3 length is 15 residues. CDR3 bases: TGTGCCAGCAGCCGAGGGCTAGTGGACACAGATACGCAGTATTTT. Its translation: CASSRGLVDTDTQYF.

The chain uses TRBV5-1 and TRBJ2-7, with 10 bases fitting TRBD2. The junction had 7 bases not matched to a gene; V was cut back by 1 base and J by 3 bases. Looked up from germline, CDR1 is SGHRS and CDR2 is YFSETQ. CDR3 length: 16 amino acids. In DNA, the CDR3 is TGCGCCAGCAGCTTGCTAGGACTAGCGGTTGGCTACGAGCAGTACGTC. Its translation is CASSLLGLAVGYEQYV.

Concerning this clonotype: This may arise from a read error, as a much more abundant clone is one base away. The CDR3 does not close with the conserved phenylalanine or tryptophan, likely indicating a read error. V and J are TRBV4-1 and TRBJ2-7; a possible D gene is TRBD1 (5 bases). This CDR3 has 15 amino acids. Germline values: CDR1 MGHRA, CDR2 YSYEKL. The V gene lost 0 bases and the J gene lost 3 bases, with 12 bases spanning the gap. CDR3 protein: CASSQDKGALYEQYI. The DNA of the CDR3 is TGCGCCAGCAGCCAAGATAAAGGGGCCCTCTACGAGCAGTACATC.

The rearrangement uses TRBV4-2 and TRBJ2-2, with D perhaps TRBD1 (5 bases). The V end was cut by 0 bases, the J end by 6 bases, with 17 bases between. CDR1 is LGHNA, CDR2 YNFKEQ, per germline. The CDR3 contains 17 residues. The CDR3 reads CASSQDRKTLQAGELFF. In DNA, the CDR3 is TGTGCCAGCAGCCAAGATCGGAAGACCCTACAGGCCGGGGAGCTGTTTTTT.

Comment on this clonotype: This may arise from a read error, as a much more abundant clone is one base away. CDR3 sequence (DNA): TGTGCCAGAAGTTACTCCTTATGGGGGAACACTGAAGCTTTCTTT. Protein: CARSYSLWGNTEAFF. The chain links TRBV6-5 to TRBJ1-1; D is unresolved. CDR3 length equals 15 residues. Germline-derived CDR1 and CDR2 are MNHEY and SVGAGI.

This clonotype was seen repeatedly, ten times or more. The chain couples TRBV7-6 to TRBJ1-6; no clear D. Trimming stripped 5 bases from V and 11 bases from J, with 13 bases between. CDR1 and CDR2 from the germline V gene are SGHVS and FNYEAQ. The CDR3 contains 13 residues. CDR3 sequence reads: CASSLKGIPPLHF. CDR3 nucleotides: TGTGCCAGCAGCCTCAAGGGTATCCCACCCCTCCACTTT.

In the case of this clonotype: A read error may explain this, as a much larger clone is one base away. The chain uses TRBV15 and TRBJ2-3; 11 nucleotides match TRBD2. The V gene end was trimmed by 1 base and the J gene end by 1 base; junction bases not matched to a gene: 7. This CDR3 contains 18 residues. Germline V gene lookup returns CDR1 LNHNV and CDR2 YYDKDF (reference sequence). DNA of the CDR3: TGTGCCACCAGCAGAGTGGCTAGCGGGAGGTGGCGCACAGATACGCAGTATTTT. This codes for CATSRVASGRWRTDTQYF.

This clonotype was detected a few times. The V and J genes are TRBV7-7 and TRBJ2-2; D ambiguous. CDR3 size: 15 residues. Trimming cost V 5 bases and J 6 bases, with 16 bases left between them. CDR1 is SSHAT and CDR2 is FNYEAQ in the germline V gene (reference sequence). CDR3 amino acids: CASSPFGWSSGELFF. CDR3 bases: TGTGCCAGCAGCCCCTTTGGATGGTCGTCCGGGGAGCTGTTTTTT.

Many counts were recorded for this clonotype. The chain combines TRBV27 with TRBJ2-3; no firm D call. The CDR3 runs 17 residues. The germline V gene has CDR1 MNHEY and CDR2 SMNVEV (reference sequence). Trimming removed 0 bases from V and 1 base from J, with 14 bases in between. The CDR3 region is CASSLSIGSLGTDTQYF. DNA of the CDR3: TGTGCCAGCAGTTTATCGATCGGTAGCTTGGGCACAGATACGCAGTATTTT.

This clonotype was found many times. This chain joins TRBV13 and TRBJ1-2; TRBD1 matches at 10 bases. This CDR3 has 17 residues. The V and J ends lost 4 bases and 2 bases, in that order; junction bases with no gene match: 10. Germline V lookup: CDR1 PRHDT, CDR2 FYEKMQ (reference sequence). The CDR3 reads CASSSDRGLGRNYGYTF. The CDR3 bases are TGTGCCAGCAGCTCCGACAGGGGGCTGGGGAGAAACTATGGCTACACCTTC.

This clonotype has a count of ten or more. The CDR3 here is CASSLIARPGGLGDTEAFF. Here the CDR3 DNA reads TGTGCCAGCAGCTTAATTGCCCGGCCAGGGGGCTTGGGGGACACTGAAGCTTTCTTT. This rearrangement joins TRBV7-2 to TRBJ1-1; 8 bases fit TRBD1. CDR3 length equals 19 residues. V was pared by 2 bases and J by 3 bases, with 17 bases of the junction left unmatched. From germline, CDR1 is SGHTA and CDR2 FQGNSA.